The 27 T cell receptor beta chains in this list originate from one sample, sequenced in a study of T cells in Graves' hyperthyroidism and ophthalmopathy. The TCR beta CDR3 regions underwent amplification using RNA transcripts as the source. First-round RT-PCR targeting the TCR CDR3 was performed with the HTBI primer set. TCRdb re-called the multiplex PCR reads through MiXCR, storing one row per CDR3 protein. The sample has 550,000 to 700,000 distinct CDR3 sequences; approximately 14% are singletons. Sample: blood. Source of these receptors: a woman between 40 and 50 years old with Graves' ophthalmopathy.

This clonotype was seen more than once but under ten times. This rearrangement joins TRBV19 to TRBJ1-1; the D gene is possibly TRBD1 (6 bases). Germline V CDR1 and CDR2: LNHDA, SQIVND (reference sequence). The CDR3 spans 14 residues. Trimming took 5 bases from V and 4 from J, leaving 14 bases between them. CDR3 sequence reads: CASSVTGSGTEAFF. In nucleotides, the CDR3 is TGTGCCAGTAGTGTCACAGGGTCGGGCACTGAAGCTTTCTTT.

This clonotype occurred many times. The chain employs TRBV11-2 and TRBJ2-4; no firm D call. Trimming left V 1 base short and J 8 bases short, with 9 bases between. Germline values: CDR1 SGHAT, CDR2 FQNNGV. CDR3 size: 13 residues. CDR3 nucleotides: TGTGCCAGCAGCTTAGGGGCCGTGGACATTCAGTACTTC. Amino acids: CASSLGAVDIQYF.

This clonotype was counted only a few times. The genes are TRBV6-1 and TRBJ1-5, with 7 bases lining up with TRBD1. Unmatched junction bases numbered 7, after V lost 4 bases and J lost 1 base. Germline CDR1 MNHNS, CDR2 SASEGT. The CDR3 contains 16 residues. DNA of the CDR3: TGTGCCAGCAGTGGGGGGAGGGGGCAGAGCAATCAGCCCCAGCATTTT. The encoded protein is CASSGGRGQSNQPQHF.

This clonotype was observed at least ten times. V usage is TRBV6-2 or TRBV6-3 and J usage is TRBJ2-5; 11 bases fit TRBD2. This CDR3 contains 15 residues. Germline V CDR1 and CDR2: MNHEY, SVGEGT. V gave up 8 bases and J gave up 4 bases; unmatched junction bases: 9. The CDR3 loop is CASGSTSGMGETQYF. CDR3 coding DNA: TGTGCCAGCGGGTCGACTAGCGGGATGGGAGAGACCCAGTACTTC.

This clonotype has at least ten counts. The chain employs TRBV24-1 and TRBJ1-5; 9 nucleotides line up with TRBD1. There are 13 residues in the CDR3. The J segment lost 6 bases and the V segment lost 4 bases, leaving 0 bases of the junction unmatched. In germline, CDR1 is KGHDR, CDR2 SFDVKD. CDR3 residues: CATSETGGQPQHF. The DNA of the CDR3 is TGTGCCACCAGTGAGACAGGGGGTCAGCCCCAGCATTTT.

This clonotype has a handful of counts. Because the CDR3 is missing its conserved closing phenylalanine or tryptophan, this is likely a read error. The DNA is omitted, as the CDR3 cannot be located on it reliably, and the CDR3 follows TCRdb's listing. The chain employs TRBV7-6 and TRBJ2-6; TRBD1 is taken as the D call from the table, unchecked against the DNA. From its first to its last residue, the CDR3 has 8 amino acids. Per the germline V gene, CDR1 is SGHVS and CDR2 is FNYEAQ. CDR3 region: CASSLSGQ.

This clonotype was found many times. The CDR3 DNA reads TGTGCCAGCAGTTTTGAGAGGGGCGAGCAGTACTTC. Its translation: CASSFERGEQYF. This rearrangement joins TRBV12-3 or TRBV12-4 to TRBJ2-7; TRBD1 or TRBD2 may be the D gene (5 bases each). This CDR3 has 12 amino acids. The germline V and J ends were trimmed by 3 bases and 6 bases, with 9 bases remaining between them.

This clonotype has ten or more counts. The genes are TRBV20-1 and TRBJ2-5, with D perhaps TRBD2 (5 bases). The CDR3 is made up of 13 amino acids. Germline V gene data show CDR1 as DFQATT and CDR2 as SNEGSKA (reference sequence). V lost 0 bases and J lost 2, with 7 bases in between. CDR3 residues: CSARERAQETQYF. In DNA, the CDR3 is TGCAGTGCTAGAGAGCGGGCTCAAGAGACCCAGTACTTC.

This clonotype was counted many times. This sequence joins TRBV6-1 and TRBJ2-7, with 11 bases that match TRBD1. With V trimmed by 7 bases and J by 3 bases, 5 bases remained unmatched. The germline CDR1 and CDR2 sequences are MNHNS and SASEGT. The CDR3 consists of 14 residues. The CDR3 loop reads CASMRGTGGYEQYF. The DNA for the CDR3 is TGTGCCAGCATGAGGGGGACAGGGGGCTACGAGCAGTACTTC.

The sample holds many counts of this clonotype. V and J are TRBV6-5 and TRBJ2-2, with a possible D match to TRBD1 (6 bases). Germline CDR1 MNHEY, CDR2 SVGAGI. The ends were cut back, 4 bases at V and 4 bases at J, with 13 bases in the middle. The CDR3 covers 15 residues. The CDR3 here is CASSWTEGGTGELFF. DNA for the CDR3: TGTGCCAGCAGTTGGACAGAGGGCGGCACCGGGGAGCTGTTTTTT.

This clonotype has ten or more counts. This rearrangement joins TRBV10-3 to TRBJ2-7, with D maybe TRBD2 (6 bases). This CDR3 has 14 amino acids. Trimming removed 6 bases at V and 3 bases at J, with 15 bases between. Germline lookup yields CDR1 ENHRY and CDR2 SYGVKD. CDR3 protein: CAIREGQNVYEQYF. Here the CDR3 DNA reads TGTGCCATCAGGGAGGGGCAGAACGTCTACGAGCAGTACTTC.

The CDR3 DNA reads TGCGCCAGCAGACGGACTAGCGGGGGCCTCGGAGAGACCCAGTACTTC. It is translated as CASRRTSGGLGETQYF. The chain employs TRBV5-1 and TRBJ2-5; 13 nucleotides agree with TRBD2. V was clipped by 5 bases and J by 4 bases; unmatched bases: 8. Germline V gene data show CDR1 as SGHRS and CDR2 as YFSETQ. The length of the CDR3 is 16 residues.

This clonotype was counted at least ten times. The rearrangement joins TRBV4-1 to TRBJ2-5; 7 bases are shared with TRBD2. J lost 1 base, V lost 3 bases, and 14 bases had no gene match. The CDR3 loop spans 18 amino acids. Germline-derived CDR1 and CDR2 are MGHRA and YSYEKL. The CDR3 reads CASSHTPGTTHTQETQYF. CDR3 nucleotides: TGCGCCAGCAGCCACACCCCTGGGACTACTCACACCCAAGAGACCCAGTACTTC.

This clonotype was detected ten times or more. CDR3 protein: CASSEGSAETYEQYF. CDR3 nucleotide sequence: TGTGCCAGCAGTGAAGGTTCGGCAGAGACCTACGAGCAGTACTTC. The gene calls are TRBV2 and TRBJ2-7; D is undetermined. The CDR3 is 15 residues long. The ends were cut back, 1 base at V and 2 bases at J, with 12 bases in the middle. CDR1 is SNHLY, CDR2 FYNNEI, per germline.

In its sample, this clonotype was seen many times. The V gene is TRBV12-3 or TRBV12-4, the J gene TRBJ2-7; tentatively, D is TRBD1 (6 bases). CDR3 length equals 13 residues. Trimming removed 5 bases from V and 5 bases from J, with 13 bases in between. The CDR3 loop is CASSHGQFNEQYF. The DNA for the CDR3 is TGTGCCAGCAGTCATGGACAGTTTAACGAGCAGTACTTC.

The sample holds many counts of this clonotype. The genes are TRBV12-3 or TRBV12-4 and TRBJ2-2; D is unresolved. There are 10 residues in the CDR3. Trimming pared 6 bases from V and 7 bases from J, leaving 3 bases between. The CDR3 DNA follows: TGTGCCAGCAGAGGCGGGGAGCTGTTTTTT. Amino acids: CASRGGELFF.

This clonotype was counted ten times or more. The chain combines TRBV6-2 or TRBV6-3 with TRBJ2-4, with TRBD1 matching 10 bases. This CDR3 comprises 19 residues. Germline values: CDR1 MNHEY, CDR2 SVGEGT. The junction had 13 bases not matched to a gene; V was cut back by 5 bases and J by 0 bases. CDR3 sequence reads: CASSHFRQGAIPAKNIQYF. In DNA form, the CDR3 reads TGTGCCAGCAGTCATTTCCGACAGGGGGCGATCCCAGCCAAAAACATTCAGTACTTC.

This clonotype was counted a few times. This rearrangement joins TRBV19 to TRBJ1-5, with D possibly matching TRBD1 (5 bases). V was cut by 4 bases and J by 7 bases, with 11 bases left in between. From germline, CDR1 is LNHDA and CDR2 SQIVND (reference sequence). This CDR3 comprises 13 residues. In nucleotides, the CDR3 is TGTGCCAGTAGTAGGCAGGGCCTACAGCCCCAGCATTTT. Translated: CASSRQGLQPQHF.

This clonotype was counted ten times or more. V is TRBV19 and J is TRBJ1-5; TRBD1 is a possible D gene (5 bases). Germline CDR1 is LNHDA and CDR2 is SQIVND (reference sequence). The CDR3 is 13 amino acids. Deletions cut 3 bases from V and 7 bases from J, with 10 bases between. CDR3 coding DNA: TGTGCCAGTAGTATGGGGCTAGGGCAGCCCCAGCATTTT. Translating gives CASSMGLGQPQHF.

As regards this clonotype: The conserved final phenylalanine or tryptophan is absent from the CDR3, which likely points to a read error. The chain has TRBV2 and TRBJ1-2; 7 nucleotides line up with TRBD1. CDR3 length: 14 residues. The V gene end was trimmed by 4 bases and the J gene end by 6 bases; junction bases not matched to a gene: 8. CDR1 and CDR2 from the germline V gene are SNHLY and FYNNEI. The CDR3 nucleotides are TGTGCCAGCAGTGGAACGACAGGGAAGGATGGCTACACCCTC. This gives the protein CASSGTTGKDGYTL.

This clonotype has at least ten counts. The chain recombines TRBV27 with TRBJ1-1; possibly TRBD1 for D (5 bases). Trimming took off 7 bases at V and 5 bases at J, with 17 bases between the two ends. In germline, CDR1 is MNHEY, CDR2 SMNVEV (reference sequence). The CDR3 covers 14 residues. The CDR3 sequence: CASTKGSGGTEAFF. The CDR3 DNA is TGTGCCAGCACCAAAGGGTCTGGGGGAACTGAAGCTTTCTTT.

This clonotype came up many times. The chain is built from TRBV7-2 and TRBJ1-5; D gene uncertain. The CDR3 is 13 amino acids. V lost 6 bases to trimming and J lost 5 bases, with 11 bases between them. Germline V gene lookup returns CDR1 SGHTA and CDR2 FQGNSA. CDR3 bases: TGTGCCAGCAGTCAAAGTTGGGATCAGCCCCAGCATTTT. Translation: CASSQSWDQPQHF.

This clonotype was counted a few times. CDR3 bases: TGTGCCAGCAGCTTAGGGACTAGCGGTAGCACAGATACGCAGTATTTT. Its translation is CASSLGTSGSTDTQYF. The chain is built from TRBV7-6 and TRBJ2-3; TRBD2 agrees at 10 bases. The V and J ends lost 1 base and 0 bases, in that order; junction bases with no gene match: 1. CDR1 and CDR2 (germline): SGHVS, FNYEAQ. The CDR3 is 16 amino acids.

The rearrangement uses TRBV20-1 and TRBJ2-7; 12 nucleotides agree with TRBD2. The V gene's germline CDR1 is DFQATT and CDR2 SNEGSKA (reference sequence). Unmatched junction bases numbered 3, after V lost 0 bases and J lost 3 bases. The CDR3 runs 15 residues. CDR3 sequence: CSARDRLAGVYEQYF. The CDR3, as DNA: TGCAGTGCTAGAGATAGACTAGCGGGGGTCTACGAGCAGTACTTC.

This clonotype has ten or more counts. The chain uses TRBV6-2 or TRBV6-3 and TRBJ1-2; TRBD1 agrees at 8 bases. The germline gives CDR1 MNHEY, CDR2 SVGEGT. The CDR3 runs to 15 residues. V was clipped by 6 bases and J by 3 bases; unmatched bases: 9. CDR3 in DNA: TGTGCCAGCAGCCACCGGGACAGGATTCACTATGGCTACACCTTC. Translated: CASSHRDRIHYGYTF.

This clonotype was seen ten or more times. This chain uses TRBV28 with TRBJ2-5; TRBD1 or TRBD2 may be the D gene (6 bases each). Germline V gene sequence: CDR1 MDHEN, CDR2 SYDVKM. V dropped 1 base and J dropped 5 bases, with 14 bases sitting between them. The CDR3 is made up of 15 amino acids. CDR3 nucleotide sequence: TGTGCCAGCAGTTTATACACAGGGACTCGGGAGACCCAGTACTTC. It specifies CASSLYTGTRETQYF. The full variable domain, completed using reference TRBV28 and TRBJ2-5, is DVKVTQSSRYLVKRTGEKVFLECVQDMDHENMFWYRQDPGLGLRLIYFSYDVKMKEKGDIPEGYSVSREKKERFSLILESASTNQTSMYLCASSLYTGTRETQYFGPGTRLLVL.

This clonotype was recorded many times. This chain joins TRBV11-1 and TRBJ2-5; a weak D match, TRBD1 (6 bases). The CDR3 runs to 17 residues. The V end was cut by 5 bases, the J end by 4 bases, with 23 bases between. The germline CDR1 and CDR2 sequences are SGHAT and FQDESV (reference sequence). DNA for the CDR3: TGTGCCAGCAGCCCCGCGTCGGACAGTGCTGGGGGAGAGACCCAGTACTTC. As protein: CASSPASDSAGGETQYF.